This TCR beta chain is drawn from a study of blood T cell repertoires in COVID-19. V gave up 5 bases and J gave up 4 bases; unmatched junction bases: 4. The length of the CDR3 is 14 residues. Germline values: CDR1 SEHNR, CDR2 FQNEAQ (reference sequence). TCRdb's table, derived via immunoSEQ multiplex PCR, lists solely in-frame clones and lacks some. The repertoire consists of around 420,000 clones, with 88% occurring once and the leading ten covering around 2%. Sequencing was carried out using PBMCs or T cells enriched from blood (not recorded which). This TCR came from a woman in her thirties or forties with acute COVID-19. The chain carries TRBV7-9 and TRBJ1-2; 10 bases match TRBD1. The CDR3 DNA sequence: TGTGCCAGCAGCACCGGGACAGGGGTCTATGGCTACACCTTC. Translated, it gives CASSTGTGVYGYTF.